A single sample gave rise to the 19 T cell receptor beta chains below, sequenced in a study of spatial heterogeneity in lung cancer (dated by TCRdb to the late 2010s). This specimen's time point label, interpreted: sample taken at primary tumor resection. Library construction relied on 5' RACE. Sequencing relied on a NextSeq 500. The raw public data were reprocessed by TCRdb itself: fastp quality trimming at Q25, MiXCR clonotype calling, in-frame beta chains only. Each CDR3 protein gets just one entry, which takes the most common genes and DNA from the rows behind it. The sample has roughly 40,000 distinct CDR3 sequences on record, approximately 7% of them singletons. Together, the top ten hold around 45% of the sample. The specimen comprised PBMCs, sampled at surgery. Every receptor here comes from a female donor with early-stage non-small cell lung cancer.

This clonotype was observed at least ten times. V and J are TRBV28 and TRBJ1-5, with D unresolved. The germline V gene has CDR1 MDHEN and CDR2 SYDVKM. The CDR3 consists of 14 residues. Trimming stripped 7 bases from V and 1 base from J, with 11 bases between. The CDR3 reads CASKRDPSNQPQHF. The CDR3 DNA reads TGTGCCAGCAAGAGGGATCCGAGCAATCAGCCCCAGCATTTT.

V gene TRBV10-3 combines with J gene TRBJ2-3, with TRBD2 matching 8 bases. The germline CDR1 and CDR2 sequences are ENHRY and SYGVKD. CDR3 length: 14 residues. Unmatched junction bases numbered 4, after V lost 6 bases and J lost 2 bases. This CDR3 reads CAISRGGDTDTQYF. CDR3 bases: TGTGCCATCAGCCGGGGGGGAGACACAGATACGCAGTATTTT.

This clonotype has ten or more counts. The genes are TRBV18 and TRBJ2-1; D might be TRBD2 (5 bases). The CDR3 is 12 residues long. Germline values: CDR1 KGHSH, CDR2 LQKENI. Trimming took 2 bases from V and 8 from J, leaving 7 bases between them. The CDR3 nucleotides are TGTGCCAGCTCACCAGGGAGCGATGAGCAGTTCTTC. Its translation is CASSPGSDEQFF.

The chain couples TRBV7-9 to TRBJ2-1; D is unclear. CDR3 length: 11 amino acids. V was cut by 10 bases and J by 7 bases, with 11 bases left in between. Germline assignment: CDR1 SEHNR and CDR2 FQNEAQ (reference sequence). CDR3: CATPVWNEQFF. In nucleotides, the CDR3 is TGTGCCACCCCGGTGTGGAATGAGCAGTTCTTC.

This clonotype showed up many times. The CDR3 sequence is CASRVGTGATYEQYF. The CDR3 DNA sequence: TGTGCCAGCAGAGTCGGGACAGGGGCGACCTACGAGCAGTACTTC. This chain connects TRBV6-5 to TRBJ2-7; TRBD1 agrees at 10 bases. Trimming took 6 bases from V and 2 from J; bases not matched to a gene: 7. This CDR3 has 15 amino acids. Germline CDR1 MNHEY, CDR2 SVGAGI.

In this sample, this clonotype turned up many times. The gene calls are TRBV5-1 and TRBJ2-3, with 13 bases aligning to TRBD2. Germline CDR1 and CDR2: SGHRS and YFSETQ. The CDR3 extends over 16 amino acids. V shed 2 bases, J shed 2 bases, and the junction held 2 bases outside the gene matches. The CDR3 DNA reads as TGCGCCAGCAGCTTCGGACTAGCGGGGGCCACAGATACGCAGTATTTT. This codes for CASSFGLAGATDTQYF. The full variable domain, in which reference TRBV5-1 and TRBJ2-3 provide the parts outside the CDR3, is KAGVTQTPRYLIKTRGQQVTLSCSPISGHRSVSWYQQTPGQGLQFLFEYFSETQRNKGNFPGRFSGRQFSNSRSEMNVSTLELGDSALYLCASSFGLAGATDTQYFGPGTRLTVL.

This clonotype was detected many times. The rearrangement links TRBV27 to TRBJ1-5; D might be TRBD1 (5 bases). Looked up from germline, CDR1 is MNHEY and CDR2 is SMNVEV (reference sequence). Between the trimmed V and J ends, which lost 2 bases and 4 bases, there was a span of 15 bases. The CDR3 loop spans 16 amino acids. The CDR3 reads CASSLQGWSENQPQHF. For the CDR3, the DNA is TGTGCCAGCAGTTTACAGGGTTGGTCGGAAAATCAGCCCCAGCATTTT.

In this sample, this clonotype turned up many times. This chain uses TRBV10-3 with TRBJ2-3, with D tentatively TRBD1 (6 bases). Between the trimmed V and J ends, which lost 3 bases and 2 bases, there was a span of 9 bases. CDR1 and CDR2 (germline): ENHRY, SYGVKD. The CDR3 is 14 amino acids. CDR3 sequence reads: CAISERGFTDTQYF. CDR3 in DNA: TGTGCCATCAGTGAAAGGGGGTTCACAGATACGCAGTATTTT.

The chain is built from TRBV6-2 or TRBV6-3 and TRBJ2-3, with 9 bases fitting TRBD2. The CDR3 consists of 16 residues. The J segment lost 0 bases and the V segment lost 6 bases, leaving 7 bases of the junction unmatched. CDR1 and CDR2 from the germline V gene are MNHEY and SVGEGT. The CDR3 loop is CASSPRLAGSTDTQYF. In nucleotides, the CDR3 is TGTGCCAGCAGCCCCCGGCTAGCGGGAAGCACAGATACGCAGTATTTT.

The table lists this clonotype with a few counts. The CDR3 nucleotides read TGTGCCAGCAGCCAAGATCTCAACGGGGCGGGGTTTAGTGAGCAGTTCTTC. Protein sequence: CASSQDLNGAGFSEQFF. The V gene is TRBV4-2, the J gene TRBJ2-1, with D possibly TRBD2 on 6 matching bases. The CDR3 is made up of 17 amino acids. Germline V CDR1 and CDR2: LGHNA, YNFKEQ. The V and J ends lost 0 bases and 9 bases respectively, with 21 bases between them.

In its sample, this clonotype was seen a few times. V usage is TRBV5-1 and J usage is TRBJ1-2; no definite D call. The CDR3 contains 13 residues. The germline V and J ends were trimmed by 2 bases and 5 bases, with 10 bases remaining between them. Germline loops: CDR1 SGHRS, CDR2 YFSETQ. CDR3 sequence: CASSFEQIYGYTF. The DNA for the CDR3 is TGCGCCAGCAGCTTCGAACAAATATATGGCTACACCTTC. The entire variable domain, with the rest obtained from reference TRBV5-1 and TRBJ1-2, is as follows: KAGVTQTPRYLIKTRGQQVTLSCSPISGHRSVSWYQQTPGQGLQFLFEYFSETQRNKGNFPGRFSGRQFSNSRSEMNVSTLELGDSALYLCASSFEQIYGYTFGSGTRLTVV.

The rearrangement joins TRBV12-3 or TRBV12-4 to TRBJ2-7; 7 bases agree with TRBD1. The V segment lost 3 bases and the J segment 4 bases; nucleotides outside the gene matches: 3. The CDR3 covers 13 residues. The CDR3, as DNA: TGTGCCAGCAGTTTCGACAGGGAGTACGAGCAGTACTTC. Amino acid sequence: CASSFDREYEQYF.

The chain has TRBV14 and TRBJ2-1; no definite D call. Germline loops: CDR1 SGHDN, CDR2 FVKESK. The CDR3 sequence is 13 residues long. Trimming took 4 bases from V and 3 from J, leaving 7 bases between them. CDR3 DNA: TGTGCCAGCAGCCTGTACTACTACAATGAGCAGTTCTTC. This translates into CASSLYYYNEQFF.

The chain carries TRBV12-3 or TRBV12-4 and TRBJ1-6; D unresolved. This CDR3 spans 15 amino acids. V lost 8 bases and J lost 7, with 18 bases in between. The CDR3 loop is CASGSAVSKNSPLHF. As DNA, the CDR3 is TGTGCCAGCGGCTCGGCAGTCAGTAAAAATTCACCCCTCCACTTT.

This clonotype was seen a few times. CDR3 amino acids: CASSFAPSGTGELFF. The CDR3 region has the DNA TGTGCCAGCAGCTTCGCACCTAGCGGGACCGGGGAGCTGTTTTTT. The V and J genes are TRBV7-2 and TRBJ2-2; 8 bases align to TRBD2. Germline-derived CDR1 and CDR2 are SGHTA and FQGNSA. Germline trimming cut 3 bases from V and 5 bases from J; bases unmatched to any gene: 5. The CDR3 consists of 15 residues.

This clonotype was recorded many times. This chain uses TRBV12-5 with TRBJ2-1, with D perhaps being TRBD1 or TRBD2 (5 bases each). The CDR3 contains 18 residues. V dropped 0 bases and J dropped 0 bases, with 15 bases sitting between them. Germline V lookup: CDR1 LGHNT, CDR2 FRNRAP. CDR3 bases: TGTGCTAGTGGTTTGGTGGGGGACGGGACGGTCTCCTACAATGAGCAGTTCTTC. Translation gives CASGLVGDGTVSYNEQFF.

This clonotype has at least ten counts. This chain uses TRBV2 with TRBJ1-3, with TRBD1 matching 8 bases. Germline CDR1 reads SNHLY; CDR2 reads FYNNEI. Trimming took 11 bases from V and 0 from J; bases not matched to a gene: 6. The CDR3 has 14 amino acids. As DNA, the CDR3 is TGTGCCTGGGACAGGTCAAGCTCTGGAAACACCATATATTTT. It translates to CAWDRSSSGNTIYF.

The chain has TRBV30 and TRBJ2-7; D is uncertain. This CDR3 comprises 12 residues. V was cut by 5 bases and J by 0 bases, with 8 bases left in between. Germline CDR1 is GTSNPN and CDR2 is SVGIG (reference sequence). The CDR3 loop is CAWDISSYEQYF. For the CDR3, the DNA is TGTGCCTGGGACATCTCCTCCTACGAGCAGTACTTC.

This clonotype came up many times. This chain joins TRBV24-1 and TRBJ1-4; D is unresolved. The CDR3 spans 13 residues. Trimming stripped 4 bases from V and 6 bases from J, with 8 bases between. Germline CDR1 is KGHDR and CDR2 is SFDVKD. The CDR3 reads CATSDTNYEKLFF. The CDR3 bases are TGTGCCACCAGTGACACCAATTATGAAAAACTGTTTTTT.